This T cell receptor beta chain was sequenced for a study of CD8 T cells in ankylosing spondylitis. Whole-study findings and limits: Characteristic, it appeared, of ankylosing spondylitis blood was a TCR beta motif of roughly eight highly homologous variants.

On this clonotype itself: Its specificity is not known.

V was pared by 6 bases and J by 2 bases, with 10 bases between. The CDR3 is 13 residues long. Germline assignment: CDR1 LGHDT and CDR2 YNNKEL (reference sequence). Each TCR beta library was made by quantitative 5'-RACE that incorporated molecular barcodes. TCRdb recomputed calls from the 5' RACE reads with MiXCR, one row per CDR3 protein. Altogether some 840,000 distinct CDR3 sequences are present, 12% being singletons, with the ten largest covering 0.45% to 0.6%. Sequencing was performed on blood, either unsorted or a sorted T cell fraction (not recorded which). This TCR was recovered from a male donor with ankylosing spondylitis. J is TRBJ1-2 and V is TRBV3-1; D may be TRBD1 (5 bases). CDR3: CASRFEGNYGYTF. CDR3 coding DNA: TGTGCCAGCAGGTTTGAGGGGAACTATGGCTACACCTTC.